The 28 T cell receptor beta chains in this list originate from one sample, sequenced in a study of Graves' ophthalmopathy and Graves' hyperthyroidism. The authors amplified TCR beta CDR3 regions from RNA transcripts. A first-round RT-PCR used HTBI primers, followed by a second-round multiplex PCR. TCRdb reanalysed the multiplex PCR reads using MiXCR and keeps one entry per CDR3 protein. The top ten clones hold about 7.3% of a sample with a few hundred thousand distinct CDR3 sequences, approximately 15% of them seen once. What was sequenced was peripheral blood. The receptors come from a woman aged 18-29 years with stable Graves' hyperthyroidism.

This clonotype was detected many times. The chain joins TRBV20-1 to TRBJ2-2, with TRBD2 as a possible D gene (5 bases). Germline V CDR1 and CDR2: DFQATT, SNEGSKA (reference sequence). The CDR3 extends over 15 amino acids. V was trimmed by 6 bases and J by 6 bases, leaving 20 bases between them. The CDR3 DNA reads TGCAGTGCCCTCAACCCCGGGAATCTGGCCGGGGAGCTGTTTTTT. It codes for CSALNPGNLAGELFF.

As to this clonotype: With a much larger clone just one base away, this may be a read error. The chain recombines TRBV6-5 with TRBJ1-3; D is uncertain. The germline gives CDR1 MNHEY, CDR2 SVGAGI. The length of the CDR3 is 16 residues. As DNA, the CDR3 is TGTGCCAGCAGTTACTCGACCCCCTCGGCTGGATACACCATATATTTT. Translated, it gives CASSYSTPSAGYTIYF.

This clonotype was counted many times. The chain uses TRBV20-1 and TRBJ1-1; no firm D call. The CDR3 is made up of 15 amino acids. Germline V gene data show CDR1 as DFQATT and CDR2 as SNEGSKA (reference sequence). V was clipped by 1 base and J by 3 bases, with 15 bases between them. CDR3 amino acids: CSARAPALRDTEAFF. DNA of the CDR3: TGCAGTGCTAGAGCCCCAGCACTCCGGGACACTGAAGCTTTCTTT.

The table lists this clonotype with many counts. This rearrangement joins TRBV20-1 to TRBJ2-7; weak D call: TRBD1 (6 bases). Germline V gene data show CDR1 as DFQATT and CDR2 as SNEGSKA (reference sequence). CDR3 length equals 12 residues. V was pared by 3 bases and J by 1 base, with 7 bases between. Here the CDR3 DNA reads TGCAGTGCTAGGGGACATTCCTACGAGCAGTACTTC. It encodes CSARGHSYEQYF.

V and J are TRBV12-3 or TRBV12-4 and TRBJ1-1, with D maybe TRBD1 (5 bases). V gave up 3 bases and J gave up 10 bases, with 15 bases separating them. CDR3 length: 13 residues. CDR3 bases: TGTGCCAGCAGTTTGGTGGGGGGTCAAGGAGCTTTCTTT. It specifies CASSLVGGQGAFF.

This clonotype was seen at least ten times. The genes are TRBV5-5 and TRBJ1-5, with 7 bases aligning to TRBD1. In germline, CDR1 is SGHKS, CDR2 YYEKEE (reference sequence). V lost 4 bases to trimming and J lost 0 bases; unmatched junction nucleotides: 4. The CDR3 is 15 residues long. The CDR3, as DNA: TGTGCCAGCAGCCTGGGACAGTATAGCAATCAGCCCCAGCATTTT. Translated: CASSLGQYSNQPQHF. The variable domain in full, with the rest retrieved from reference TRBV5-5 and TRBJ1-5, is DAGVTQSPTHLIKTRGQQVTLRCSPISGHKSVSWYQQVLGQGPQFIFQYYEKEERGRGNFPDRFSARQFPNYSSELNVNALLLGDSALYLCASSLGQYSNQPQHFGDGTRLSIL.

Note on this clonotype: At one of its ends the junction is not consistent with the germline gene, which may arise from a read error. The chain couples TRBV11-3 to TRBJ1-2; D may be TRBD1 (6 bases). This CDR3 is built from 12 residues. Germline V CDR1 and CDR2: SGHNT, YENEEA. This chain's CDR3 is CASSSFDRINSF. The CDR3 nucleotides read TGTGCCAGCAGCTCCTTCGACAGGATTAACTCCTTC.

This clonotype was seen repeatedly, ten times or more. The V call is TRBV6-1, the J call TRBJ1-1; 7 nucleotides agree with TRBD1. CDR3 length: 11 residues. Germline assignment: CDR1 MNHNS and CDR2 SASEGT. The V segment lost 5 bases and the J segment 10 bases; nucleotides outside the gene matches: 4. CDR3 nucleotide sequence: TGTGCCAGCAGTAGGGGGCGGGGAGCTTTCTTT. Its protein is CASSRGRGAFF.

The chain combines TRBV18 with TRBJ2-5; possibly TRBD1 for D (5 bases). The CDR3 covers 15 residues. The ends were cut back, 3 bases at V and 3 bases at J, with 14 bases in the middle. From germline, CDR1 is KGHSH and CDR2 LQKENI. CDR3 nucleotide sequence: TGTGCCAGCTCACCGATTACAGGAGTAAAAGAGACCCAGTACTTC. Its protein is CASSPITGVKETQYF.

This clonotype was found many times. The CDR3 is CASSLDPGGIYEQYF. CDR3 coding DNA: TGTGCCAGCAGTTTAGATCCAGGGGGAATATACGAGCAGTACTTC. This chain links TRBV12-3 or TRBV12-4 with TRBJ2-7; 7 bases fit TRBD1. Unmatched junction bases numbered 7, after V lost 1 base and J lost 4 bases. The CDR3 contains 15 residues.

This clonotype was seen many times. The chain uses TRBV4-1 and TRBJ2-5; D remains ambiguous. CDR1 is MGHRA, CDR2 YSYEKL, per germline. The V end lost 0 bases, the J end lost 4 bases, and 9 bases lay between the germline ends. The CDR3 has 14 residues. CDR3 protein: CASSQDSTGETQYF. In nucleotides, the CDR3 is TGCGCCAGCAGCCAAGATTCGACGGGAGAGACCCAGTACTTC.

This clonotype showed up just a few times. This sequence joins TRBV15 and TRBJ1-5; D is perhaps TRBD1 (6 bases). This CDR3 comprises 14 residues. Germline assignment: CDR1 LNHNV and CDR2 YYDKDF (reference sequence). Between the trimmed V and J ends, which lost 2 bases and 7 bases, there was a span of 12 bases. The CDR3 region is CATSRPGQTQPQHF. CDR3 bases: TGTGCCACCAGCAGACCAGGACAGACGCAGCCCCAGCATTTT.

This clonotype was counted at least ten times. The chain combines TRBV20-1 with TRBJ2-4, with D possibly TRBD1 on 7 matching bases. CDR3 length equals 19 residues. CDR1 DFQATT and CDR2 SNEGSKA come from the germline V gene (reference sequence). The ends were cut back, 0 bases at V and 0 bases at J, with 21 bases in the middle. CDR3 sequence: CSARDLLRRDRLAKNIQYF. The CDR3 DNA is TGCAGTGCTAGAGATCTCCTGAGGAGGGACAGATTAGCCAAAAACATTCAGTACTTC.

This clonotype was detected many times. The chain carries TRBV7-6 and TRBJ2-1; 10 positions match TRBD2. Trimming took 5 bases from V and 4 from J; bases not matched to a gene: 14. The V gene's germline CDR1 is SGHVS and CDR2 FNYEAQ. This CDR3 has 18 amino acids. The chain's CDR3 is CASSQAISGGAQYNEQFF. CDR3 nucleotide sequence: TGTGCCAGCAGCCAAGCTATAAGCGGGGGGGCCCAATACAATGAGCAGTTCTTC.

The chain joins TRBV27 to TRBJ2-3; TRBD1 aligns across 8 bases. The CDR3 consists of 16 residues. The germline gives CDR1 MNHEY, CDR2 SMNVEV (reference sequence). V lost 2 bases to trimming and J lost 0 bases; unmatched junction nucleotides: 4. Here the CDR3 DNA reads TGTGCCAGCAGTTTAGAATGGACAGGGAGCACAGATACGCAGTATTTT. Encoded protein: CASSLEWTGSTDTQYF.

This clonotype was recorded many times. The chain recombines TRBV7-9 with TRBJ2-5; TRBD1 is a possible D gene (6 bases). Germline V gene lookup returns CDR1 SEHNR and CDR2 FQNEAQ (reference sequence). Trimming left V 5 bases short and J 6 bases short, with 19 bases between. There are 15 residues in the CDR3. The CDR3 reads CASSADGVWGQTQYF. The CDR3 region has the DNA TGTGCCAGCAGCGCCGATGGGGTTTGGGGGCAGACCCAGTACTTC. Variable domain in full (rest from reference TRBV7-9 and TRBJ2-5): DTGVSQNPRHKITKRGQNVTFRCDPISEHNRLYWYRQTLGQGPEFLTYFQNEAQLEKSRLLSDRFSAERPKGSFSTLEIQRTEQGDSAMYLCASSADGVWGQTQYFGPGTRLLVL.

The chain links TRBV4-1 to TRBJ1-3; a weak D match, TRBD1 (6 bases). The CDR3 spans 17 residues. V was shortened by 0 bases and J by 0 bases, with 12 bases between the two germline ends. Germline-derived CDR1 and CDR2 are MGHRA and YSYEKL. In DNA form, the CDR3 reads TGCGCCAGCAGCCAAGAAGGGGGATTGAGCTCTGGAAACACCATATATTTT. Encoded protein: CASSQEGGLSSGNTIYF.

This clonotype has a count of ten or more. The genes are TRBV5-1 and TRBJ2-4; TRBD1 or TRBD2 may be the D gene (5 bases each). V dropped 4 bases and J dropped 4 bases, with 12 bases sitting between them. Germline V CDR1 and CDR2: SGHRS, YFSETQ. The CDR3 extends over 14 amino acids. The CDR3 spells CASSTGTGKNIQYF. The CDR3 nucleotides read TGCGCCAGCAGCACTGGGACGGGGAAAAACATTCAGTACTTC.

This clonotype turned up a few times. A much larger clone is a single base away; this may be a read error. V and J are TRBV7-9 and TRBJ1-1; tentatively, D is TRBD1 (6 bases). The CDR3 spans 12 residues. Germline CDR1 and CDR2: SEHNR and FQNEAQ (reference sequence). The CDR3 sequence is CTSRRQDTEAFF. CDR3 DNA: TGTACCAGCAGGAGACAGGACACTGAAGCTTTCTTT.

This clonotype was observed at least ten times. The chain carries TRBV20-1 and TRBJ2-7; the match to TRBD1 covers 7 bases. The CDR3 runs 14 residues. Per germline, CDR1 DFQATT and CDR2 SNEGSKA (reference sequence). Trimming took 2 bases from V and 5 from J; bases not matched to a gene: 9. CDR3 in amino acids: CSARTTGVVHEQYF. The DNA of the CDR3 is TGCAGTGCTAGAACAACAGGGGTCGTCCACGAGCAGTACTTC.

This clonotype was picked up a small number of times. The chain has TRBV15 and TRBJ2-5, with a possible D match to TRBD1 (5 bases). The germline gives CDR1 LNHNV, CDR2 YYDKDF (reference sequence). V dropped 1 base and J dropped 2 bases, with 11 bases sitting between them. This CDR3 is built from 15 residues. CDR3 protein: CATSRATAKQETQYF. DNA for the CDR3: TGTGCCACCAGCAGAGCGACAGCAAAACAAGAGACCCAGTACTTC.

This clonotype was observed at least ten times. The chain links TRBV19 to TRBJ1-2, with 12 bases lining up with TRBD1. This CDR3 has 14 residues. CDR1 and CDR2 from the germline V gene are LNHDA and SQIVND (reference sequence). Trimming took 5 bases from V and 4 from J; bases not matched to a gene: 2. The CDR3: CASSGTGGTYGYTF. The CDR3 region has the DNA TGTGCCAGTAGTGGGACAGGGGGCACCTATGGCTACACCTTC.

This chain uses TRBV19 with TRBJ1-1; 10 bases are shared with TRBD1. This CDR3 region has 16 residues. Germline CDR1 and CDR2: LNHDA and SQIVND (reference sequence). V trimming: 5 bases; J trimming: 0 bases; junction bases outside the gene matches: 6. In nucleotides, the CDR3 is TGTGCCAGTAGTGCGCTGGGGACAGGGGTGAACACTGAAGCTTTCTTT. This encodes CASSALGTGVNTEAFF. Drawing the rest from reference TRBV19 and TRBJ1-1, the complete variable domain is DGGITQSPKYLFRKEGQNVTLSCEQNLNHDAMYWYRQDPGQGLRLIYYSQIVNDFQKGDIAEGYSVSREKKESFPLTVTSAQKNPTAFYLCASSALGTGVNTEAFFGQGTRLTVV.

This clonotype was detected a few times. CDR3 nucleotides: TGCAGCGCTAGGGCCTCCGGTAGGGGAGACACTGAAGCTTTCTTT. Translating gives CSARASGRGDTEAFF. The chain uses TRBV29-1 and TRBJ1-1; TRBD1 might be the D (5 bases). Trimming cost V 7 bases and J 3 bases, with 21 bases left between them. The germline CDR1 and CDR2 sequences are SQVTM and ANQGSEA. This CDR3 is 15 amino acids long. The variable domain in full, completed from reference TRBV29-1 and TRBJ1-1, reads SAVISQKPSRDICQRGTSLTIQCQVDSQVTMMFWYRQQPGQSLTLIATANQGSEATYESGFVIDKFPISRPNLTFSTLTVSNMSPEDSSIYLCSARASGRGDTEAFFGQGTRLTVV.

Ten or more counts support this clonotype. J is TRBJ1-1 and V is TRBV4-1; D perhaps matches TRBD1 (5 bases). V was cut by 1 base and J by 5 bases, with 11 bases left in between. Germline V gives CDR1 MGHRA, CDR2 YSYEKL. The length of the CDR3 is 14 residues. This chain's CDR3 is CASSQVGRETEAFF. The CDR3 DNA sequence: TGCGCCAGCAGCCAAGTAGGCAGGGAAACTGAAGCTTTCTTT.

Concerning this clonotype: A read error is possible here, since a much larger clone lies one base away. This chain joins TRBV19 and TRBJ1-6; 8 bases map to TRBD1. The CDR3 runs 16 residues. Per germline, CDR1 LNHDA and CDR2 SQIVND (reference sequence). The chain's CDR3 is CASSIVAGQGTSPLNF. In nucleotides, the CDR3 is TGTGCCAGTAGTATAGTAGCCGGACAGGGAACTTCACCCCTCAACTTT.

This clonotype was recorded a few times. Since a much larger clone is just one base distant, this may be a read error. As the CDR3 is not closed by the conserved phenylalanine or tryptophan, this likely results from a read error. This chain connects TRBV2 to TRBJ2-7; D tentatively fits TRBD1 or TRBD2 (5 bases each). The germline V gene has CDR1 SNHLY and CDR2 FYNNEI. Trimming removed 5 bases from V and 5 bases from J, with 19 bases in between. The CDR3 is 15 residues long. The CDR3 reads CASSIFGAGINEQYY. CDR3 nucleotide sequence: TGTGCCAGCAGTATTTTCGGGGCAGGGATCAACGAGCAGTACTAC.

Remarks on this clonotype: This likely comes from a read error, as the CDR3 has no conserved phenylalanine or tryptophan at its end. The chain carries TRBV5-1 and TRBJ1-1; 7 nucleotides match TRBD1. The CDR3 spans 15 residues. The germline CDR1 and CDR2 sequences are SGHRS and YFSETQ. V was clipped by 1 base and J by 3 bases; unmatched bases: 6. The CDR3 coding sequence is TGCGCCAGCAGCTTGTACAGGGGCTGGCACACTGAAGCTTTCGTT. This sequence encodes CASSLYRGWHTEAFV.